This paragraph reports one T cell receptor beta chain. The sample belongs to a study of Ad26.COV2.S vaccination and SARS-CoV-2 variants. TCRdb's copy holds only in-frame clones and misses some; the assay was immunoSEQ multiplex PCR. The profile covers about half a million clones, with 80% to 90% appearing a single time and 1.5% to 2% taken by the ten largest. CDR3 length: 13 amino acids. The germline CDR1 and CDR2 sequences are MDHEN and SYDVKM. The germline V and J ends were trimmed by 2 bases and 3 bases, with 7 bases remaining between them. As to treatment: roughly 18 received Ad26.COV2.S at low or high dose, single or two shots; several received placebo; per-sample allocation not given. Collection of the samples took place on day 63 after the first injection of vaccine or placebo.

The clonotype was recovered from a person between 18 and 60 years old who received the Ad26.COV2.S COVID-19 vaccine or a placebo. This chain links TRBV28 with TRBJ1-1, with a possible D match to TRBD1 (6 bases). Here the sequenced sample was peripheral blood, taken in a trial of Ad26.COV2.S vaccine versus placebo. In DNA, the CDR3 is TGTGCCAGCAGTTTAACAGGGTACACTGAAGCTTTCTTT. This gives the protein CASSLTGYTEAFF.